In this sample, the clone carrying this T cell receptor (beta chain) turned up once. TCRdb's table, derived via immunoSEQ multiplex PCR, lists solely in-frame clones and lacks some. The table includes roughly 20,000 clones, 80% to 95% detected once. The data derive from a study of T cell clones after liver transplantation. V lost 3 bases and J lost 0; bases outside the gene matches: 1. This CDR3 has 14 amino acids. The germline V gene has CDR1 KGHSH and CDR2 LQKENI. The chain employs TRBV18 and TRBJ2-7; 8 bases map to TRBD1. The source of this sequence is a human patient who received a liver transplant. Some T cells may possibly be graft donor cells. The starting material was CD8+ T cells from blood, obtained nearly 26 months after liver transplant. The CDR3 sequence is CASSPDRDSYEQYF. CDR3 sequence (DNA): TGTGCCAGCTCACCGGACAGGGACTCCTACGAGCAGTACTTC.